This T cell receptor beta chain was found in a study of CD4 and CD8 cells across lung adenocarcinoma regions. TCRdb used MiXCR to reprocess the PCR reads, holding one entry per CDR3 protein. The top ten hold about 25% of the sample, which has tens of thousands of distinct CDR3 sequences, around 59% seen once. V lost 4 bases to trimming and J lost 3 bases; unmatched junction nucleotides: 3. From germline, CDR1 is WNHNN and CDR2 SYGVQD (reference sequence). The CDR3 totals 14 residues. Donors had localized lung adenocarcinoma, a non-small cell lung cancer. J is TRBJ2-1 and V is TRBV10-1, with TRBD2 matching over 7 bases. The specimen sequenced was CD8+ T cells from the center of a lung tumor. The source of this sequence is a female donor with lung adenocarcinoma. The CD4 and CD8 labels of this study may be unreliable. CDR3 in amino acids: CASSGGTNYNEQFF. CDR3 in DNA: TGCGCCAGCAGTGGGGGGACTAACTACAATGAGCAGTTCTTC.